One and the same sample provided the 4 T cell receptor beta chains below, sequenced in a study of blood T cell repertoires in COVID-19. This table comes from immunoSEQ multiplex PCR, and its TCRdb copy is limited to in-frame clones, with some not included. The profile shows roughly 280,000 clones, approximately 82% of them singletons. Sequencing used peripheral blood. These TCRs come from a man in his fifties or sixties who had recovered from COVID-19.

The chain carries TRBV2 and TRBJ2-3; TRBD2 matches at 10 bases. The V gene end was trimmed by 1 base and the J gene end by 3 bases; junction bases not matched to a gene: 4. Germline assignment: CDR1 SNHLY and CDR2 FYNNEI. The CDR3 totals 16 residues. The CDR3 loop is CASSEVSGRRTDTQYF. The CDR3, as DNA: TGTGCCAGCAGTGAAGTTAGCGGGAGGCGTACAGATACGCAGTATTTT.

V gene TRBV18 combines with J gene TRBJ2-7; D might be TRBD1 (6 bases). This CDR3 has 14 amino acids. Germline assignment: CDR1 KGHSH and CDR2 LQKENI. V lost 6 bases, J lost 2 bases, and 14 bases lay in between. The CDR3 loop is CASSQPGTPYEQYF. The CDR3 bases are TGTGCCAGCTCGCAACCCGGGACACCCTACGAGCAGTACTTC. Together with reference TRBV18 and TRBJ2-7, the CDR3 gives the full variable domain: NAGVMQNPRHLVRRRGQEARLRCSPMKGHSHVYWYRQLPEEGLKFMVYLQKENIIDESGMPKERFSAEFPKEGPSILRIQQVVRGDSAAYFCASSQPGTPYEQYFGPGTRLTVT.

The chain has TRBV6-4 and TRBJ1-5; a possible D gene is TRBD1 (6 bases). Germline V gene lookup returns CDR1 MRHNA and CDR2 SNTAGT. The CDR3 runs to 14 residues. Trimming cost V 5 bases and J 5 bases, with 13 bases left between them. CDR3 DNA: TGTGCCAGCAGTCTCCGGGACAAGCATCAGCCCCAGCATTTT. Encoded protein: CASSLRDKHQPQHF.

V usage is TRBV6-5 and J usage is TRBJ2-7, with TRBD2 as a possible D gene (6 bases). CDR1 is MNHEY and CDR2 is SVGAGI in the germline V gene. The CDR3 length is 14 residues. Trimming shortened V by 6 bases and J by 2 bases, and 14 bases separated the two germline ends. The CDR3 DNA sequence: TGTGCCAGCAGCTCCGGGACTGTAGCCTACGAGCAGTACTTC. Its translation is CASSSGTVAYEQYF.